The rows below give T cell receptor beta chains drawn from one sample of a study of Graves' ophthalmopathy and Graves' hyperthyroidism. TCRdb re-called the multiplex PCR reads with MiXCR, one entry per CDR3 protein. The sample carries about 480,000 distinct CDR3 sequences, about 15% recorded once. The source material was blood. The receptors shown here come from a woman aged 25-40 years with Graves' ophthalmopathy. Each CDR3 is given with its conserved first and last residue. A D gene is named only where the DNA matches it firmly. The size field is filled for only some rows; it gives once, few, many or a size class.

TRBD1	many	TRBV6-1	TRBJ2-6	TGTGCCAGCATCGGCCCCTTGACAGGGGCAGGGGCCAACGTCCTGACTTTC	CASIGPLTGAGANVLTF
NA	many	TRBV15	TRBJ2-4	TGTGCCACCAGCAGGTACAGAGAACTAGCCAAAAACATTAAGTACTTC	CATSRYRELAKNIKYF
NA	few	TRBV24-1	TRBJ1-5	TGTGCCACCAGTGAGAGCGATCAGCCCCAGCATTTT	CATSESDQPQHF
NA	many	TRBV30	TRBJ2-7	TGTGCCTGGAGTGTGGTTGTTTACGAGCAGTACTTC	CAWSVVVYEQYF
NA	many	TRBV12-3/TRBV12-4	TRBJ2-5	TGTGCCAGCAGTTACCAGGGTTTGGAGACCCAGTACTTC	CASSYQGLETQYF
TRBD2	many	TRBV7-2	TRBJ2-7	TGTGCCAGTAGCTTAAGACTAGCGGGAAAATACGAGCAGTACTTC	CASSLRLAGKYEQYF
NA	many	TRBV28	TRBJ1-3	TGTGCCAGCAGCCTGGACACTACTGGAAACACCATATATTTT	CASSLDTTGNTIYF
NA	many	TRBV6-1	TRBJ1-1	TGTGCCAGCAAAAGGCAGGGTATGAACACTGAAGCTTTCTTT	CASKRQGMNTEAFF
NA	many	TRBV15	TRBJ2-5	TGTGCCACCAGCAGAGGTGTTGGCGGTCGACCCCAGTACTTC	CATSRGVGGRPQYF
NA	many	TRBV20-1	TRBJ2-5	TGCAGTGCTAGAGAGTCGGTGGGGGGGCATCAGGAGACCCAGTACTTC	CSARESVGGHQETQYF
NA	many	TRBV19	TRBJ2-5	TGTGCCAGTAGCTGGACACTTTTTGACCAAGAGACCCAGTACTTC	CASSWTLFDQETQYF
TRBD1	many	TRBV29-1	TRBJ1-1	TGCAGCGTAGGACAGGGCGGGGGTACTGAAGCTTTCTTT	CSVGQGGGTEAFF
TRBD1	many	TRBV15	TRBJ2-7	TGTGCCACCAGCAGAGATCTGGGACAGACCTACGAGCAGTACTTC	CATSRDLGQTYEQYF
NA	many	TRBV4-1	TRBJ1-5	TGCGCCAGCAGCCAAGATATGAGGATTCAGCCCCAGCATTTT	CASSQDMRIQPQHF
TRBD1	many	TRBV2	TRBJ2-7	TGTGCCAGCAGTGAATACAGGGACAGAGCCTACGAGCAGTACTTC	CASSEYRDRAYEQYF
NA	NA	TRBV6-1	TRBJ2-2	TGTGCCAGCAGTGACGGGGATAGGGCCACCGGGGAGCTGTTTTTT	CASSDGDRATGELFF
NA	few	TRBV12-3/TRBV12-4	TRBJ1-1	TGTGCCAGCAGTTTATCTACGGCTGACACTGAAGCTTTCTTT	CASSLSTADTEAFF
NA	many	TRBV20-1	TRBJ2-4	TGCAGTGCCGCACCCCCGGGGAACAAAAACATTCAGTACTTC	CSAAPPGNKNIQYF
NA	many	TRBV28	TRBJ2-7	TGTGCCAGCAGTTTGTACCGGGACTTCTACGAGCAGTACTTC	CASSLYRDFYEQYF
NA	many	TRBV6-1	TRBJ2-5	TGTGCCAGCGGCAGGATCCAAGAGACCCAGTACTTC	CASGRIQETQYF
NA	many	TRBV6-4	TRBJ1-5	TGTGCCAGCAGTTTGACAGAATATCAGCCCCAGCATTTT	CASSLTEYQPQHF
TRBD2	many	TRBV6-4	TRBJ2-7	TGTGCCAGCAGTACCTTACGGGGGACTAGCGGGGCCTACGAGCAGTACTTC	CASSTLRGTSGAYEQYF
TRBD2	many	TRBV30	TRBJ2-7	TGTGCCTGGAGCGGTCATCTAGCGGGAAAGTACGAGCAGTACTTC	CAWSGHLAGKYEQYF
NA	many	TRBV6-2/TRBV6-3	TRBJ1-1	TGTGCCAGCAGACCGAGCGGGCCTGAAGCTTTCTTT	CASRPSGPEAFF
TRBD1	many	TRBV6-1	TRBJ1-6	TGTGCCAGCAGTGCCCGGGACAGGGGTCCTAATTCACCCCTCCACTTT	CASSARDRGPNSPLHF
TRBD2	many	TRBV11-2	TRBJ2-5	TGTGCCAGCAGCTTTCTTCCGGGAGGGCCGGGAGAGACCCAGTACTTC	CASSFLPGGPGETQYF
NA	few	TRBV5-1	TRBJ1-3	TGCGCCAGCAAAGAGGACACCGTCTCTGGAAACACCATATATTTT	CASKEDTVSGNTIYF
NA	many	TRBV5-1	TRBJ2-7	TGCGCCAGCAGCATTGAGACACTGTACGAGCAGTACTTC	CASSIETLYEQYF
NA	few	TRBV14	TRBJ2-7	TGTGCCAGCAGCGACGGGGTGCAGCAGTACTTC	CASSDGVQQYF
NA	many	TRBV29-1	TRBJ1-2	TGCAGCGTTGAGCCGGACAGACCCAGTGGCTACACCTTC	CSVEPDRPSGYTF
NA	many	TRBV28	TRBJ2-7	TGTGCCAGCGCCGGCCTAGCGTACTACGAGCAGTACTTC	CASAGLAYYEQYF
NA	many	TRBV12-3/TRBV12-4	TRBJ1-1	TGTGCCAGCAGACCCCGGGACGTTCAAATGGCAATTGTAACTGAAGCTTTCTTT	CASRPRDVQMAIVTEAFF
TRBD2	NA	TRBV6-2/TRBV6-3	TRBJ2-7	TGTGCCAGCAGTTACGAGGTCAGCGGCGGGAGGAGGTACGAGCAGTACTTC	CASSYEVSGGRRYEQYF
TRBD1	NA	TRBV20-1	TRBJ1-6	TGCAGTGCTAGAATACAGGGGGCGGTATATAATTCACCCCTCCACTTT	CSARIQGAVYNSPLHF
TRBD1	many	TRBV10-3	TRBJ2-7	TGTGCCATCGATGCTTCCGGGACAGTCACCTCCGAGCAGTACTTC	CAIDASGTVTSEQYF
NA	many	TRBV5-1	TRBJ1-1	TGCGCCAGCAGCGCGAGGACAACGAACACTGAAGCTTTCTTT	CASSARTTNTEAFF
NA	NA	TRBV25-1	TRBJ1-2	TGTTCCAGCAGTGACTTAGGACGGCAATATGGCTACACCTTC	CSSSDLGRQYGYTF
TRBD2	many	TRBV11-2	TRBJ2-7	TGTGCCAGCAGCTTAGTAGGGCTAGCGGTGACCTACGAGCAGTACTTC	CASSLVGLAVTYEQYF
TRBD1	many	TRBV20-1	TRBJ2-6	TGCAGTGCTAATGAACAGGGGACCGGGGCCAACGTCCTGACTTTC	CSANEQGTGANVLTF
NA	once	TRBV2	TRBJ1-2	TGTGCCAGTGAGCAGGGAGGCGGCTACACCTTC	CASEQGGGYTF
TRBD1	many	TRBV6-1	TRBJ1-2	TGTGCCAGCAGTCGAGGGTCGTGGGGACAGCGCTATGGCTACACCTTC	CASSRGSWGQRYGYTF
TRBD2	few	TRBV2	TRBJ2-5	TGTGCCAGCAAAAGGCCACTAGCGGGTTTAGAGACCCAGTACTTC	CASKRPLAGLETQYF
NA	NA	TRBV18	TRBJ2-7	TGTGCCAGCTCCCCGTTACCCCGAGGCGAGCAGTACTTC	CASSPLPRGEQYF
NA	few	TRBV6-2/TRBV6-3	TRBJ1-5	TGTGCCAGCAGTTACTCCCCTCCGGGGAGGGCCTTTAGCAATCAGCCCCAGCATTTT	CASSYSPPGRAFSNQPQHF
NA	many	TRBV12-3/TRBV12-4	TRBJ1-3	TGTGCCAGCAGTGCCCGGAACTCTGGAAACACCATATATTTT	CASSARNSGNTIYF
TRBD1	NA	TRBV6-1	TRBJ2-7	TGTGCCAGCAGTCCCCCGACAGGGGCCGAGCAGTACTTC	CASSPPTGAEQYF
NA	NA	TRBV12-3/TRBV12-4	TRBJ1-2	TGTGCCAGCAGTTTCAATCCACAGGGAGTCTCTGGCTACACCTTC	CASSFNPQGVSGYTF
TRBD1	many	TRBV12-3/TRBV12-4	TRBJ1-1	TGTGCCAGCAGTTTTAACAGGGGGCGGAAACCTGAAGCTTTCTTT	CASSFNRGRKPEAFF
TRBD1	many	TRBV7-6	TRBJ2-5	TGTGCCAGCAGCTACGACAGGGGGCCCGGAGAGACCCAGTACTTC	CASSYDRGPGETQYF